This section outlines one T cell receptor (beta chain) sequence together with its context. Its specificity is not known. The J segment lost 0 bases and the V segment lost 4 bases, leaving 10 bases of the junction unmatched. The CDR3 totals 18 residues. Germline loops: CDR1 SGHTA, CDR2 FQGNSA. The sample originates from a study of cytomegalovirus exposure and HLA in healthy donors. It was with 60 Vbeta and 13 Jbeta primers that the PCR ran. Assay used: immunoSEQ multiplex PCR; TCRdb lists only in-frame clones, some missing. This sample carries 130,000 or so clones, with 2.2% going to the ten biggest clones. The study's findings and limits: A link between a missense DCLRE1C variant and TCR beta V- and J-gene trimming emerged from a later analysis. Immune exposure information available was restricted to CMV serostatus. In vitro assays verified that a few CMV-associated chains recognized CMV antigens specifically.

The sequencing input was PBMCs. This receptor was obtained from a woman between 18 and 29 years old in good health and CMV-seronegative. V usage is TRBV7-2 and J usage is TRBJ1-3; the match to TRBD1 covers 9 bases. CDR3 nucleotide sequence: TGTGCCAGCAGCTCACCCCGAGGACAGGGGATCTCTGGAAACACCATATATTTT. It is translated as CASSSPRGQGISGNTIYF.